This TCR beta chain was captured in a study of graft-versus-host responses after intestinal transplantation. Study overall: Tacrolimus and steroids were given for two to four years to all recipients after anti-thymocyte globulin induction. Findings and limits, study-wide: Early post-transplant HvG declines tracked with peak circulating GvH clone levels.

A note on this clone: What it binds is not known.

The CDR3 totals 11 residues. Germline V gene lookup returns CDR1 MNHNS and CDR2 SASEGT. Deletions cut 6 bases from V and 5 bases from J, with 6 bases between. Libraries were prepared by immunoSEQ multiplex PCR; TCRdb keeps only in-frame clonotypes and omits some of them. The profile shows roughly 100,000 clones, roughly 93% of them singletons. The source is a human donor who received an intestinal transplant. This chain connects TRBV6-1 to TRBJ2-3; no definite D call. Here the sequenced sample was unstimulated CD8+ T cells sorted from spleen or lymph node cells, taken before intestinal transplant. The CDR3 is CASSDQDTQYF. The CDR3 bases are TGTGCCAGCAGCGACCAAGATACGCAGTATTTT.